The TCR beta chain described here comes from a study of blood T cell repertoires in COVID-19. The CDR3 covers 18 residues. The germline CDR1 and CDR2 sequences are SNHLY and FYNNEI. V gave up 9 bases and J gave up 3 bases; unmatched junction bases: 18. The sample holds one count of this clone. Generated by immunoSEQ multiplex PCR, the TCRdb table keeps only in-frame clones and is missing some. This table has about 190,000 clones, around nine tenths appearing once. Sequenced input: peripheral blood. This TCR came from a woman in her thirties or forties who had recovered from COVID-19. This chain connects TRBV2 to TRBJ2-3, with 10 positions matching TRBD2. The CDR3 region is CARGGWTSGLRLTDTQYF. The DNA for the CDR3 is TGTGCCAGGGGGGGGTGGACTAGCGGACTGCGACTAACAGATACGCAGTATTTT.